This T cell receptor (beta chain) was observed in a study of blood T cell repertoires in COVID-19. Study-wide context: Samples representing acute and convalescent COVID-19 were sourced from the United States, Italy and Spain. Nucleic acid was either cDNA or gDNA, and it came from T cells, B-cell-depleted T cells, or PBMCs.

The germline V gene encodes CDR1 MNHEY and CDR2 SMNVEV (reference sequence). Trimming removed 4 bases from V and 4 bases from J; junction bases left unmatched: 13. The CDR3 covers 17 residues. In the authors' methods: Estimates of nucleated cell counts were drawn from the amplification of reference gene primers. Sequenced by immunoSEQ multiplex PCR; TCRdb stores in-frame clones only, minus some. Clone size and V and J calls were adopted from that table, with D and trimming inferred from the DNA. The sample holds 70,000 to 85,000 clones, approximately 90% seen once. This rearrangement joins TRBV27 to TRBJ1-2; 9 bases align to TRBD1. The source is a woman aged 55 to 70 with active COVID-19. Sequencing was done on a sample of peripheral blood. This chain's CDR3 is CASSSHGQGLQFYGYTF. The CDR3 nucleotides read TGTGCCAGCAGTTCGCACGGACAGGGGCTACAATTCTATGGCTACACCTTC.